This T cell receptor (beta chain) originates from a study of memory CD4+ T cells and cytomegalovirus serostatus. Study-level results: Median bootstrapped AUC for CMV status was about 0.96 originally, approximately 0.93 US-trained. Of 150 to 200 reported CMV TCRbeta sequences, roughly 67 were found in memory CD4+ repertoires.

Only a few counts were recorded for this clone. Its antigen is undetermined. The sort gate was single viable CD3+CD4+CD8-CD45RO+ cells for memory CD4+ T cells. Positive selection with CD4 microbeads enriched total CD4+ T cells. The V and J ends lost 5 bases and 3 bases respectively, with 4 bases between them. This CDR3 contains 11 residues. The germline gives CDR1 MNHNS, CDR2 SASEGT. Clones were sequenced by immunoSEQ multiplex PCR, and TCRdb holds only the in-frame ones, with some missing. The table has some 56,000 clones, more than 75% seen once. The V gene is TRBV6-1, the J gene TRBJ1-1, with D unclear. The TCR was taken from an adult in good health and CMV-seronegative. Material: memory CD4+ T cells from blood. The CDR3 region has the DNA TGTGCCAGCAGTCCGTACACTGAAGCTTTCTTT. Translation gives CASSPYTEAFF.